This TCR beta chain came from a study of T cell changes during pregnancy in multiple sclerosis. The CDR3 runs 15 residues. Germline V gene lookup returns CDR1 MNHNY and CDR2 SVGAGI (reference sequence). V was trimmed by 0 bases and J by 5 bases, leaving 11 bases between them. Here immunoSEQ multiplex PCR was the method, and the copy in TCRdb shows in-frame clones only, minus some. The sample carries roughly 80,000 clones, roughly 93% recorded once. Specimen: peripheral blood, collected in the second trimester of pregnancy. The source of this sequence is a female donor with multiple sclerosis, enrolled in a pregnancy study. The gene calls are TRBV6-6 and TRBJ1-5; D is possibly TRBD1 (5 bases). In nucleotides, the CDR3 is TGTGCCAGCAGTTACTCGAGCGTAGGGGATCAGCCCCAGCATTTT. It codes for CASSYSSVGDQPQHF.